Below are 27 T cell receptor beta chains sequenced from a single sample in a study of early T cells in non-severe SARS-CoV-2 infection. MiXCR, run by TCRdb on the 5' RACE reads, gives a single entry per CDR3 protein. The repertoire includes about 11,000 distinct CDR3 sequences, approximately 4.4% of them detected once, and around 9.6% sits in the top ten. Sequencing was done on a sample of whole blood. The receptor set was obtained from an adult who was a healthcare worker with PCR-confirmed SARS-CoV-2 infection or an uninfected control (not recorded which).

The CDR3 sequence is CASSLSKSWGEKLFF. The CDR3 DNA is TGTGCCAGCAGCTTATCCAAATCCTGGGGGGAAAAACTGTTTTTT. The V and J genes are TRBV7-2 and TRBJ1-4, with D possibly being TRBD1 (5 bases). The CDR3 extends over 15 amino acids. V was trimmed by 2 bases and J by 8 bases, leaving 15 bases between them. Germline V gives CDR1 SGHTA, CDR2 FQGNSA.

This clonotype was detected many times. The chain joins TRBV7-9 to TRBJ2-3; 9 positions match TRBD1. Germline loops: CDR1 SEHNR, CDR2 FQNEAQ (reference sequence). With 5 bases clipped from V and 2 bases from J, the junction kept 5 bases outside the gene matches. The length of the CDR3 is 15 residues. The CDR3 DNA sequence: TGTGCCAGCAGCGCCGGGACAGGGCACACAGATACGCAGTATTTT. Amino acids: CASSAGTGHTDTQYF.

This chain connects TRBV18 to TRBJ1-1, with D possibly being TRBD1 (6 bases). Germline V gives CDR1 KGHSH, CDR2 LQKENI. The CDR3 loop spans 14 amino acids. V lost 2 bases, J lost 4 bases, and 11 bases lay in between. The DNA for the CDR3 is TGTGCCAGCTCACCAAAGGGGGAGGGCACTGAAGCTTTCTTT. It yields the protein CASSPKGEGTEAFF.

Many counts were recorded for this clonotype. The V and J genes are TRBV29-1 and TRBJ2-2, with 8 bases matching TRBD1. Germline assignment: CDR1 SQVTM and CDR2 ANQGSEA. Germline trimming cut 7 bases from V and 3 bases from J; bases unmatched to any gene: 7. The CDR3 sequence is 14 residues long. CDR3 DNA sequence: TGCAGCGGGCGGGACAGGCCGGACACCGGGGAGCTGTTTTTT. This codes for CSGRDRPDTGELFF.

Concerning this clonotype: At one boundary the junction diverges from the germline segment, which might be a read error. The CDR3 DNA is TGCAGTGCTATACCGGGACTTCAGACCCTAGGAGAGATCCAGTACTTC. Its translation: CSAIPGLQTLGEIQYF. The J gene is TRBJ2-5, the V gene TRBV20-1; the D gene is possibly TRBD2 (6 bases). The CDR3 runs to 16 residues. Germline V gives CDR1 DFQATT, CDR2 SNEGSKA (reference sequence).

This clonotype was found many times. The chain recombines TRBV12-3 or TRBV12-4 with TRBJ2-5, with D perhaps TRBD2 (6 bases). The CDR3 is made up of 16 amino acids. Trimming removed 3 bases at V and 5 bases at J, with 19 bases between. The CDR3 DNA sequence: TGTGCCAGCAGTTTTAGGGCGGCGGGGCCCTTGGAGACCCAGTACTTC. It translates to CASSFRAAGPLETQYF.

This clonotype was observed at least ten times. V usage is TRBV15 and J usage is TRBJ2-3; D is perhaps TRBD1 or TRBD2 (6 bases each). Germline CDR1 is LNHNV and CDR2 is YYDKDF (reference sequence). The CDR3 totals 16 residues. Trimming stripped 0 bases from V and 0 bases from J, with 10 bases between. The CDR3 bases are TGTGCCACCAGCAGAGAAGGGGGGACTAGCACAGATACGCAGTATTTT. It specifies CATSREGGTSTDTQYF. Supplemented by reference TRBV15 and TRBJ2-3, the full variable domain reads DAMVIQNPRYQVTQFGKPVTLSCSQTLNHNVMYWYQQKSSQAPKLLFHYYDKDFNNEADTPDNFQSRRPNTSFCFLDIRSPGLGDTAMYLCATSREGGTSTDTQYFGPGTRLTVL.

The chain uses TRBV29-1 and TRBJ1-2; D not certain. Trimming pared 2 bases from V and 1 base from J, leaving 11 bases between. CDR1 SQVTM and CDR2 ANQGSEA come from the germline V gene. This CDR3 region has 14 residues. The CDR3 spells CSVEIGRYNYGYTF. As DNA, the CDR3 is TGCAGCGTTGAAATTGGCCGATATAACTATGGCTACACCTTC.

This clonotype counts as medium-sized (0.01 to 0.1%). The chain recombines TRBV7-6 with TRBJ1-5; D call uncertain. The V gene lost 4 bases and the J gene lost 3 bases, with 7 bases spanning the gap. Germline assignment: CDR1 SGHVS and CDR2 FNYEAQ. This CDR3 contains 13 residues. The CDR3 coding sequence is TGTGCCAGCAGCTCCGCAGACAATCAGCCCCAGCATTTT. Translating it yields CASSSADNQPQHF.

There are a few counts of this clonotype. J is TRBJ1-6 and V is TRBV6-5, with D uncertain. V lost 7 bases and J 7 bases, leaving 23 bases between the germline ends. Germline-derived CDR1 and CDR2 are MNHEY and SVGAGI. CDR3 length: 17 amino acids. The CDR3 here is CASTQDLGVVANSPLHF. In nucleotides, the CDR3 is TGTGCCAGCACCCAAGACCTGGGAGTTGTGGCGAATTCACCCCTCCACTTT.

This clonotype was recorded at least ten times. The chain recombines TRBV9 with TRBJ1-1, with D perhaps TRBD1 (5 bases). The V gene's germline CDR1 is SGDLS and CDR2 YYNGEE. With 4 bases removed from V and 1 base from J, the gap between germline ends came to 14 bases. CDR3 length equals 15 residues. CDR3 amino acids: CASSTHLGENTEAFF. CDR3 coding DNA: TGTGCCAGCAGCACTCATTTGGGGGAGAACACTGAAGCTTTCTTT.

In its sample, this clonotype ranks as medium-sized. The V gene is TRBV5-4, the J gene TRBJ2-5; the match to TRBD2 covers 7 bases. Looked up from germline, CDR1 is SGHNT and CDR2 is YYREEE (reference sequence). V lost 4 bases, J lost 2 bases, and 5 bases stayed unmatched. This CDR3 comprises 14 residues. The CDR3 nucleotides are TGTGCCAGCAGCCCCGGACTAGATCAAGAGACCCAGTACTTC. The encoded protein is CASSPGLDQETQYF.

In its sample, this clonotype is medium-sized (0.01 to 0.1%). The chain joins TRBV11-1 to TRBJ2-2; D gene unclear. This CDR3 is 13 amino acids long. Trimming took off 2 bases at V and 1 base at J, with 2 bases between the two ends. CDR1 SGHAT and CDR2 FQDESV come from the germline V gene (reference sequence). The CDR3 region is CASSLRNTGELFF. The CDR3 DNA sequence: TGTGCCAGCAGCTTAAGGAACACCGGGGAGCTGTTTTTT.

This clonotype has just a few counts. The junction and the germline gene differ at one end; a read error may be behind it. The V gene is TRBV5-1, the J gene TRBJ2-2; no firm D call. CDR1 is SGHRS and CDR2 is YFSETQ in the germline V gene. This CDR3 has 15 amino acids. The CDR3 nucleotides read TGCGCTAGCAGCTTAACGGGCCGATCGACCGGGGAGCTGTTTTTT. Translation gives CASSLTGRSTGELFF.

This chain links TRBV5-1 with TRBJ2-6; no definite D call. This CDR3 region has 16 residues. In germline, CDR1 is SGHRS, CDR2 YFSETQ. Trimming took off 2 bases at V and 3 bases at J, with 12 bases between the two ends. The CDR3 loop is CASSFQILGGANVLTF. The DNA of the CDR3 is TGCGCCAGCAGCTTTCAGATTTTAGGTGGGGCCAACGTCCTGACTTTC. Full variable domain (rest looked up from reference TRBV5-1 and TRBJ2-6): KAGVTQTPRYLIKTRGQQVTLSCSPISGHRSVSWYQQTPGQGLQFLFEYFSETQRNKGNFPGRFSGRQFSNSRSEMNVSTLELGDSALYLCASSFQILGGANVLTFGAGSRLTVL.

This clonotype has a handful of counts. V and J are TRBV7-6 and TRBJ2-7; possibly TRBD2 for D (6 bases). Germline CDR1 SGHVS, CDR2 FNYEAQ. This CDR3 region has 16 residues. Trimming took 1 base from V and 3 from J, leaving 16 bases between them. The CDR3 region has the DNA TGTGCCAGCAGCTTAGGTGTTGGCGGGGTCGTCTACGAGCAGTACTTC. This sequence encodes CASSLGVGGVVYEQYF.

This clonotype has more than one count but fewer than ten. The CDR3 region is CASSTSLASSYEQYF. The CDR3 DNA sequence: TGTGCCAGCAGCACGTCCCTCGCTAGCTCCTACGAGCAGTACTTC. The chain uses TRBV11-2 and TRBJ2-7, with D unresolved. This CDR3 contains 15 residues. Germline-derived CDR1 and CDR2 are SGHAT and FQNNGV. The V gene lost 5 bases and the J gene lost 0 bases, with 14 bases spanning the gap.

By share of the sample, this clonotype is medium-sized. The chain has TRBV11-2 and TRBJ1-1; maybe TRBD1 (5 bases). The CDR3 is 11 amino acids. CDR1 is SGHAT and CDR2 is FQNNGV in the germline V gene. V lost 10 bases, J lost 7 bases, and 13 bases lay in between. As DNA, the CDR3 is TGTGCCACCTCGGACATTTTTGAAGCTTTCTTT. It codes for CATSDIFEAFF.

Within the sample, this clonotype is medium-sized. The V call is TRBV6-5, the J call TRBJ1-1; the D gene is possibly TRBD1 (6 bases). V was clipped by 2 bases and J by 0 bases, with 16 bases between them. CDR1 and CDR2 (germline): MNHEY, SVGAGI. The CDR3 is made up of 17 amino acids. CDR3 residues: CASSYGGPGLMNTEAFF. The CDR3, as DNA: TGTGCCAGCAGTTACGGGGGGCCCGGTCTCATGAACACTGAAGCTTTCTTT.

This clonotype was picked up a small number of times. The gene calls are TRBV27 and TRBJ2-1; no definite D call. Trimming cost V 5 bases and J 10 bases, with 15 bases left between them. The CDR3 is 13 residues long. Germline V gene data show CDR1 as MNHEY and CDR2 as SMNVEV (reference sequence). CDR3 in amino acids: CASSLSRVYEQFF. In DNA, the CDR3 is TGTGCCAGCAGTCTCTCCCGCGTATACGAGCAGTTCTTC.

This clonotype was observed at least ten times. This chain links TRBV7-7 with TRBJ2-6; D remains ambiguous. The ends were cut back, 6 bases at V and 2 bases at J, with 5 bases in the middle. The CDR3 spans 13 residues. Per the germline V gene, CDR1 is SSHAT and CDR2 is FNYEAQ (reference sequence). The CDR3 here is CASSLPGANVLTF. CDR3 DNA: TGTGCCAGCAGTCTACCTGGGGCCAACGTCCTGACTTTC.

The table lists this clonotype with many counts. V usage is TRBV7-2 and J usage is TRBJ2-3; the D gene could be TRBD1 or TRBD2 (5 bases each). Trimming took 3 bases from V and 2 from J, leaving 9 bases between them. The CDR3 loop spans 14 amino acids. The germline V gene has CDR1 SGHTA and CDR2 FQGNSA. In nucleotides, the CDR3 is TGTGCCAGCAGCTTGGGACGCATCACAGATACGCAGTATTTT. Its translation: CASSLGRITDTQYF.

In this sample, this clonotype is medium-sized. CDR3 sequence: CASSMDYTNTGELFF. In DNA form, the CDR3 reads TGTGCCAGCAGTATGGACTACACCAACACCGGGGAGCTGTTTTTT. The genes are TRBV27 and TRBJ2-2, with a possible D match to TRBD2 (6 bases). Germline V gene data show CDR1 as MNHEY and CDR2 as SMNVEV (reference sequence). The ends were cut back, 5 bases at V and 2 bases at J, with 12 bases in the middle. The CDR3 covers 15 residues.

This clonotype was seen ten or more times. The rearrangement links TRBV20-1 to TRBJ2-1, with a weak D call TRBD1 (5 bases). The CDR3 extends over 14 amino acids. Trimming took 6 bases from V and 10 from J, leaving 22 bases between them. Germline CDR1 DFQATT, CDR2 SNEGSKA (reference sequence). The CDR3 sequence is CSALDSLDFGEQFF. CDR3 sequence (DNA): TGCAGTGCCCTCGACAGCCTTGATTTTGGGGAGCAGTTCTTC.

The chain carries TRBV7-2 and TRBJ2-4; D ambiguous. Trimming left V 3 bases short and J 9 bases short, with 12 bases between. Germline V gives CDR1 SGHTA, CDR2 FQGNSA. The CDR3 is made up of 13 amino acids. CDR3 sequence: CASSLATDSIQYF. CDR3 nucleotides: TGTGCCAGCAGCTTGGCTACAGATAGCATTCAGTACTTC.

Many counts were recorded for this clonotype. The genes are TRBV18 and TRBJ1-4; 9 bases fit TRBD1. With V trimmed by 0 bases and J by 0 bases, 2 bases remained unmatched. Germline assignment: CDR1 KGHSH and CDR2 LQKENI. The CDR3 contains 17 residues. CDR3 loop: CASSPPRTGATNEKLFF. The CDR3 nucleotides read TGTGCCAGCTCACCACCGCGGACAGGGGCAACTAATGAAAAACTGTTTTTT.

This clonotype was detected many times. V and J are TRBV25-1 and TRBJ2-3, with D perhaps TRBD1 (5 bases). The CDR3 length is 15 residues. Trimming took off 3 bases at V and 4 bases at J, with 14 bases between the two ends. Germline CDR1 and CDR2: MGHDK and SYGVNS. CDR3 DNA sequence: TGTGCCAGCAGTGATCGCAAAGGGGTGGCAGATACGCAGTATTTT. The encoded protein is CASSDRKGVADTQYF.